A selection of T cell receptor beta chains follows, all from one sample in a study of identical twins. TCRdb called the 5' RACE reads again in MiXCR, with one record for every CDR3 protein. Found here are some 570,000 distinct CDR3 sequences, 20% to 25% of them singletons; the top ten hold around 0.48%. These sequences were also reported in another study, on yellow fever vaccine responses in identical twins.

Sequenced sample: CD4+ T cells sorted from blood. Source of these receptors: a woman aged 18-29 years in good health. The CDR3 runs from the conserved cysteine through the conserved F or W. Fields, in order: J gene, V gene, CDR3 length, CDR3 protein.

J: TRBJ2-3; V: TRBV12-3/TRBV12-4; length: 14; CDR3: CASKLRGGTDTQYF
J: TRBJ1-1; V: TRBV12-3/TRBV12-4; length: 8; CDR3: CATSEAFF
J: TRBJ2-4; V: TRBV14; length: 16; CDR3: CASSQAGQGKYDIQYF
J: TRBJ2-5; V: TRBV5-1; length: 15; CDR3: CASSPEVTGMETQYF
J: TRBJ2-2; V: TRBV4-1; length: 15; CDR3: CASSQDSRATGELFF
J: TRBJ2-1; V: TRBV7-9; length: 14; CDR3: CASSLETGSGEQFF
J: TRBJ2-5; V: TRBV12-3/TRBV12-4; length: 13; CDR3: CASTYPGQETQYF
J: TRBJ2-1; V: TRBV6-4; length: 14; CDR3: CASSAELTHNEQFF
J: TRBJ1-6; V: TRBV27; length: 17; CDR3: CASTYRLMSPYNSPLHF
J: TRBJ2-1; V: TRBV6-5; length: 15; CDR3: CASSARGLAGKEEIF
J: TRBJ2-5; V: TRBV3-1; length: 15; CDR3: CASSEGIREGETQYF
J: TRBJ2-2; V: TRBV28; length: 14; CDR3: CASSFGGASGELFF
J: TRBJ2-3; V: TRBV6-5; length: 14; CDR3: CASSYSDSTDTQYF
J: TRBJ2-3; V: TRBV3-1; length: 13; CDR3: CASSRGGQNTQYF
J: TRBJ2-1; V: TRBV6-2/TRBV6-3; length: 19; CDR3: CASKGFGLAGVVSYNEQFF
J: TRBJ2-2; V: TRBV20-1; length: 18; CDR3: CSASRGLAGMTGTGELFF
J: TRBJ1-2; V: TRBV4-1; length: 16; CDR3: CASSQGSGGGNYGYTF
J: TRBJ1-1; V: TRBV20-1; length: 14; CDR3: CSAQAGAMNTEAFF
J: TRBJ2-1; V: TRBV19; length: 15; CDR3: CASRTGTSGSYEQFF
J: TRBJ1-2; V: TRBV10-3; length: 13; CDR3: CAISALRDIGYTF
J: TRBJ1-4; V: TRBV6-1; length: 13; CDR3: CASASTKDRKLFF
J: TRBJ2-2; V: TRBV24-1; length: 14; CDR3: CATSRPANTGELFF
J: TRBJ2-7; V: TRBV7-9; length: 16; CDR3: CASSQPPGQGAYEQYF
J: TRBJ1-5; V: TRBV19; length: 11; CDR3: CASSAGQPQHF
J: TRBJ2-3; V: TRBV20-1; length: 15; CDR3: CSVTSGRVSTDTQYF
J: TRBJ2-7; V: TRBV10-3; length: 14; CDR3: CAISEAQSSYEQYF
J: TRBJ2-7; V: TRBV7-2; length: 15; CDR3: CASSLGVSLSYEQYF
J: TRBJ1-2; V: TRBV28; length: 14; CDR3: CASRRDSRNYGYTF
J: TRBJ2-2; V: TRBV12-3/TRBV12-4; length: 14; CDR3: CASSFSQGPGELFF
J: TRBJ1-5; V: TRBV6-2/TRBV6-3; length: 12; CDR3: CASTQGAQPQHF
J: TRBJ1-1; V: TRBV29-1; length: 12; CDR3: CSVEDRGTEAFF
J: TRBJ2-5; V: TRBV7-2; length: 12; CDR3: CASSAKTETQYF
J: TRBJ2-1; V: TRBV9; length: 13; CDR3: CASSRYRESEQFF
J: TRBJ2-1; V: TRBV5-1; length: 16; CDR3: CASSPLAGSSYNEQFF
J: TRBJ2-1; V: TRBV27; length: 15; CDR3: CASSLSRGRADEQFF
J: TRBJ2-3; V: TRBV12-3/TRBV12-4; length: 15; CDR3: CASSYRGQGTDTQYF
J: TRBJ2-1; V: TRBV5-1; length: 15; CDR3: CASSLEVVSYNEQFF
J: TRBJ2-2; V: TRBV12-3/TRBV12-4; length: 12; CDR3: CASSHRGGELFF
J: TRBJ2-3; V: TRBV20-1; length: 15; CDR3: CSARDRRASGDTQYF
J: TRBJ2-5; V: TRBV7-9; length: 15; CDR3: CASSLAGRGGETQYF
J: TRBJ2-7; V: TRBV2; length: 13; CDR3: CASSEWGIEEQYF
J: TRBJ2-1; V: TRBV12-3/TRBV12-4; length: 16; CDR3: CASSFWGSGRSAEQFF
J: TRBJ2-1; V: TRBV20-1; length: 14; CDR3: CSAPPGLADNEQFF